A single sample gave rise to the 3 T cell receptor beta chains below, sequenced in a study of cytomegalovirus exposure and HLA in healthy donors (TCRdb year 2017). Library method: the immunoSEQ multiplex PCR assay. A mixture of 60 forward primers for TCR Vbeta segments and 13 reverse primers for TCR Jbeta segments was used in the multiplex PCR. The table was pulled from immuneACCESS by TCRdb, which kept in-frame rearrangements only. Such tables lose some clones; where checked, under half of the loss comes from unresolved V genes, and the rest has no known cause. This sample comprises some 160,000 clones, approximately 80% of them detected only once. The ten largest clones add up to around 2.1% of the sample. Source material: PBMCs. The source is a man in his fifties in good health and CMV-seropositive.

V gene TRBV7-2 combines with J gene TRBJ2-1; no reliable D call. The CDR3 totals 11 residues. The V gene lost 6 bases and the J gene lost 6 bases, with 6 bases spanning the gap. CDR1 and CDR2 from the germline V gene are SGHTA and FQGNSA. CDR3 amino acids: CASRAGNEQFF. As DNA, the CDR3 is TGTGCCAGCAGGGCTGGCAATGAGCAGTTCTTC.

The chain couples TRBV19 to TRBJ1-1; 7 bases line up with TRBD1. J gave up 3 bases and V 10 bases, and 14 bases lay outside the gene matches. There are 15 residues in the CDR3. CDR1 is LNHDA and CDR2 is SQIVND in the germline V gene (reference sequence). In DNA, the CDR3 is TGTGCCACAGGGGGTTTTTATGAGTCGGACACTGAAGCTTTCTTT. Its protein product is CATGGFYESDTEAFF. The variable domain in full, completed from reference TRBV19 and TRBJ1-1, reads DGGITQSPKYLFRKEGQNVTLSCEQNLNHDAMYWYRQDPGQGLRLIYYSQIVNDFQKGDIAEGYSVSREKKESFPLTVTSAQKNPTAFYLCATGGFYESDTEAFFGQGTRLTVV.

The V and J genes are TRBV28 and TRBJ1-4; 8 nucleotides align to TRBD1. With V trimmed by 6 bases and J by 7 bases, 10 bases remained unmatched. CDR1 and CDR2 (germline): MDHEN, SYDVKM. This CDR3 has 15 amino acids. In nucleotides, the CDR3 is TGTGCCAGCAGCCCCGGGACAGGCCCTTTTGAAAAACTGTTTTTT. Translated: CASSPGTGPFEKLFF.